This TCR beta chain was sequenced for a study of regulatory T cells in long-lasting Graves disease. Time point of the sample: newly diagnosed GD, antithyroid drugs for less than 3 months. There was RNA extracted from PBMCs, and the TCR library was made from it. An endocrinology department located in Xi'an, China, was where the patients came from. This clonotype was seen many times. According to the study, TCR beta libraries were built with iRepertoire HTBI primers and CDR3-region Arm-PCR. TCRdb reprocessed the multiplex PCR reads with MiXCR, giving one entry per CDR3 protein. This table holds roughly 500,000 distinct CDR3 sequences, roughly 14% found once. The V gene's germline CDR1 is MNHEY and CDR2 SVGEGT. V lost 0 bases, J lost 8 bases, and 5 bases stayed unmatched. This CDR3 contains 15 residues. The data were also submitted as part of a second study, on T cells in Graves' hyperthyroidism and ophthalmopathy.

The sequence came from a man between 25 and 39 years old with Graves disease. The sequencing used peripheral blood mononuclear cells (PBMCs), collected at new diagnosis, from a patient treated with antithyroid drugs. This chain connects TRBV6-2 or TRBV6-3 to TRBJ2-1, with 9 bases aligning to TRBD2. Here the CDR3 reads CASSYSREGRDEQFF. The DNA for the CDR3 is TGTGCCAGCAGTTACTCGCGGGAGGGCCGAGATGAGCAGTTCTTC.